These T cell receptor beta chains were read from a single sample in a study of PD-L1 blockade in urothelial cancer. The table came from immunoSEQ multiplex PCR; TCRdb's copy has only in-frame clones and leaves some out. The sample shows under 40,000 clones, about nine tenths of them seen only once. Source: PBMCs, taken around atezolizumab (anti-PD-L1) treatment. The receptors were sampled from a man of 80 years or more with urothelial cancer. Each CDR3 is given with its conserved first and last residue. Fields, in order: clone size, D gene, V gene, J gene, CDR3 protein, CDR3 DNA. The D gene is left open where the match is weak. The size entry is marked missing in some rows and otherwise reads once, few, many or a size class.

size: .; D: .; V: TRBV2; J: TRBJ2-5; CDR3: CASSLDSAVTQYF; DNA: TGTGCCAGCAGTTTAGACAGCGCGGTGACCCAGTACTTC
size: .; D: .; V: TRBV6-6; J: TRBJ1-5; CDR3: CASSYGGGNQPQHF; DNA: TGTGCCAGCAGTTACGGAGGGGGCAATCAGCCCCAGCATTTT
size: once; D: .; V: TRBV6-5; J: TRBJ1-3; CDR3: CASRPQGRDTIYF; DNA: TGTGCCAGCAGGCCTCAGGGGAGGGACACCATATATTTT
size: once; D: .; V: TRBV30; J: TRBJ2-1; CDR3: CAWSLQGPSSYNEQFF; DNA: TGTGCCTGGAGTCTACAGGGCCCGAGCTCCTACAATGAGCAGTTCTTC
size: .; D: .; V: TRBV7-9; J: TRBJ1-4; CDR3: CASSLVTPTNEKLFF; DNA: TGTGCCAGCAGCTTAGTGACTCCAACTAATGAAAAACTGTTTTTT
size: .; D: TRBD2; V: TRBV9; J: TRBJ2-3; CDR3: CASSPRGVAGPGDTQYF; DNA: TGTGCCAGCAGCCCACGCGGGGTAGCGGGGCCCGGGGATACGCAGTATTTT
size: once; D: .; V: TRBV5-5; J: TRBJ1-2; CDR3: CASSLAAGVVGYTF; DNA: TGTGCCAGCAGCTTGGCGGCAGGGGTTGTGGGCTACACCTTC
size: .; D: TRBD2; V: TRBV18; J: TRBJ2-1; CDR3: CASSQASGSSYNEQFF; DNA: TGTGCCAGCTCACAAGCTAGCGGGAGCTCCTACAATGAGCAGTTCTTC
size: .; D: TRBD1; V: TRBV29-1; J: TRBJ1-2; CDR3: CSVETRDRGGYTF; DNA: TGCAGCGTGGAGACTCGGGACAGAGGGGGCTACACCTTC
size: .; D: .; V: TRBV10-3; J: TRBJ2-2; CDR3: CAISGGNGELFF; DNA: TGTGCCATCAGCGGAGGGAACGGGGAGCTGTTTTTT
size: .; D: TRBD1; V: TRBV11-2; J: TRBJ1-2; CDR3: CASSLDVTGEGYTF; DNA: TGTGCCAGCAGCTTAGATGTAACAGGGGAGGGCTACACCTTC
size: .; D: TRBD2; V: TRBV5-6; J: TRBJ2-3; CDR3: CASSLWASGTRTDTQYF; DNA: TGTGCCAGCAGCTTGTGGGCTAGCGGGACGAGGACAGATACGCAGTATTTT
size: .; D: .; V: TRBV10-1; J: TRBJ1-4; CDR3: CASSESRGRGEKLFF; DNA: TGCGCCAGCAGTGAGTCAAGGGGTAGAGGTGAAAAACTGTTTTTT
size: .; D: TRBD1; V: TRBV6-6; J: TRBJ2-7; CDR3: CASRPRGQGTYEQYF; DNA: TGTGCCAGCAGACCTCGGGGACAGGGGACCTACGAGCAGTACTTC
size: .; D: .; V: TRBV2; J: TRBJ2-3; CDR3: CASSNQGGTDTQYF; DNA: TGTGCCAGCAGTAATCAGGGCGGCACAGATACGCAGTATTTT
size: .; D: TRBD1; V: TRBV30; J: TRBJ2-3; CDR3: CAWSRGTGGARPTDTQYF; DNA: TGTGCCTGGAGTCGCGGGACAGGGGGCGCGAGGCCCACAGATACGCAGTATTTT
size: .; D: .; V: TRBV18; J: TRBJ1-4; CDR3: CASSPLQGPNEKLFF; DNA: TGTGCCAGCTCACCACTACAGGGACCTAATGAAAAACTGTTTTTT
size: .; D: TRBD2; V: TRBV19; J: TRBJ2-1; CDR3: CASSIVGGSGNEQFF; DNA: TGTGCCAGTAGTATAGTGGGCGGGAGTGGGAATGAGCAGTTCTTC
size: .; D: TRBD1; V: TRBV10-2; J: TRBJ1-1; CDR3: CASSPRGLTEAFF; DNA: TGCGCCAGCAGTCCTAGGGGGCTCACTGAAGCTTTCTTT
size: .; D: TRBD2; V: TRBV4-2; J: TRBJ2-1; CDR3: CASSQGGASGLNEQFF; DNA: TGTGCCAGCAGCCAAGGCGGGGCTAGCGGTCTAAATGAGCAGTTCTTC
size: .; D: .; V: TRBV6-1; J: TRBJ2-3; CDR3: CASSNRGTDTQYF; DNA: TGTGCCAGCAGTAACAGGGGCACAGATACGCAGTATTTT
size: .; D: TRBD2; V: TRBV18; J: TRBJ2-5; CDR3: CASSQVSGNQETQYF; DNA: TGTGCCAGCTCACAAGTTAGCGGGAACCAAGAGACCCAGTACTTC